The 9 T cell receptor beta chains reported below all come from one sample, sequenced in a study of T cell responses to AZD1222 COVID-19 vaccine. Profiled with immunoSEQ multiplex PCR; TCRdb holds only in-frame clones, not every one. Of some 130,000 clones in the sample, approximately 90% were seen once. The sequencing here drew on peripheral blood, taken 28 days after the second AZD1222 dose. All receptors derive from an adult who received the AZD1222 COVID-19 vaccine.

The chain's CDR3 is CASSEQQGLGEAFF. In DNA, the CDR3 is TGTGCCAGCAGTGAACAACAGGGGCTGGGTGAAGCTTTCTTT. This sequence joins TRBV6-1 and TRBJ1-1; 7 nucleotides agree with TRBD1. The trim removed 2 bases at V and 7 bases at J, leaving 7 bases unmatched. Germline lookup yields CDR1 MNHNS and CDR2 SASEGT. The CDR3 spans 14 residues.

The chain recombines TRBV7-3 with TRBJ2-2, with D unclear. CDR3 length: 14 residues. V dropped 4 bases and J dropped 6 bases, with 12 bases sitting between them. CDR1 is SGHTA and CDR2 is FQGTGA in the germline V gene. CDR3 region: CASSYNRGSGELFF. DNA for the CDR3: TGTGCCAGCAGCTACAACCGTGGATCCGGGGAGCTGTTTTTT.

The chain uses TRBV9 and TRBJ1-1; D is ambiguous. Germline CDR1 and CDR2: SGDLS and YYNGEE. CDR3 length equals 14 residues. V was trimmed by 1 base and J by 0 bases, leaving 7 bases between them. The CDR3 reads CASSVQAMNTEAFF. CDR3 nucleotide sequence: TGTGCCAGCAGCGTACAGGCAATGAACACTGAAGCTTTCTTT.

Of note for this clone: Other DNA sequences in the same sample also yield this CDR3. The chain employs TRBV5-4 and TRBJ2-2; D ambiguous. Germline CDR1 is SGHNT and CDR2 is YYREEE (reference sequence). The CDR3 sequence is 17 residues long. Trimming cost V 0 bases and J 0 bases, with 12 bases left between them. CDR3 in amino acids: CASSLDHRRTNTGELFF. CDR3 DNA: TGTGCCAGCAGCTTGGACCACAGACGTACGAACACCGGGGAGCTGTTTTTT.

The chain carries TRBV28 and TRBJ2-2; either TRBD1 or TRBD2 may fit D (6 bases each). The germline V gene has CDR1 MDHEN and CDR2 SYDVKM. Deletions cut 4 bases from V and 0 bases from J, with 15 bases between. The CDR3 covers 17 residues. CDR3 bases: TGTGCCAGCAGTTGGGGGCGGGGCTTCACGAACACCGGGGAGCTGTTTTTT. This encodes CASSWGRGFTNTGELFF.

The V and J genes are TRBV27 and TRBJ2-4; D is possibly TRBD1 or TRBD2 (5 bases each). The CDR3 totals 16 residues. The germline CDR1 and CDR2 sequences are MNHEY and SMNVEV (reference sequence). Trimming took 0 bases from V and 1 from J, leaving 10 bases between them. CDR3 coding DNA: TGTGCCAGCAGTTTATCGGGGACCTTGGCCAAAAACATTCAGTACTTC. This gives the protein CASSLSGTLAKNIQYF.

DNA for the CDR3: TGTGCCAGCTCACCTACACCTTATAGCAATCAGCCCCAGCATTTT. It is translated as CASSPTPYSNQPQHF. This chain joins TRBV18 and TRBJ1-5; D unresolved. Germline V CDR1 and CDR2: KGHSH, LQKENI. This CDR3 has 15 amino acids. Trimming stripped 3 bases from V and 0 bases from J, with 9 bases between.

This clone was seen just once. This chain connects TRBV28 to TRBJ1-3; 8 nucleotides align to TRBD1. Germline V gene sequence: CDR1 MDHEN, CDR2 SYDVKM. This CDR3 comprises 17 residues. J was trimmed by 2 bases and V by 6 bases; bases with no gene match: 12. In DNA form, the CDR3 reads TGTGCCAGCAGGATACCGGGACAGGAGATTGCTGGAAACACCATATATTTT. This sequence encodes CASRIPGQEIAGNTIYF.

This chain uses TRBV5-1 with TRBJ2-1; a possible D gene is TRBD1 (5 bases). This CDR3 spans 14 amino acids. Deletions cut 4 bases from V and 10 bases from J, with 18 bases between. The germline V gene encodes CDR1 SGHRS and CDR2 YFSETQ. The CDR3 region has the DNA TGCGCCAGCAGCGGGGCCATCAATTTGCGGGAGCAGTTCTTC. It codes for CASSGAINLREQFF.